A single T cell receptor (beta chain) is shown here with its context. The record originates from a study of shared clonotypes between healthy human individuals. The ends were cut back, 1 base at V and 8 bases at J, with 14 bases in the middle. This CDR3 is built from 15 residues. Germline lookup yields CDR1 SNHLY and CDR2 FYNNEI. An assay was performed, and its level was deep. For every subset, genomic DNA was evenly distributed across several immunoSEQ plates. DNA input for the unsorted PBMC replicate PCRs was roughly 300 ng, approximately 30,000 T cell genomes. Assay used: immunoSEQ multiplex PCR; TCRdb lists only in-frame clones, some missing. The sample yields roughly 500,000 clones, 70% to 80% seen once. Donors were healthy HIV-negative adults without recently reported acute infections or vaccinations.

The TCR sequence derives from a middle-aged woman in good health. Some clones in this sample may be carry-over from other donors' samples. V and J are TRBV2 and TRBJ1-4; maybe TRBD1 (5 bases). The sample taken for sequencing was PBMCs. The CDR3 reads CASSEVGAGKEKLFF. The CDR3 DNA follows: TGTGCCAGCAGTGAAGTTGGGGCAGGTAAAGAAAAACTGTTTTTT.